This T cell receptor (beta chain) was sequenced in a study of Graves' ophthalmopathy and Graves' hyperthyroidism. In the study overall: If no ophthalmopathy appeared within 18 months of follow-up, hyperthyroidism was termed stable. Findings and limits, study-wide: Blood also contained most of the expanded thyroid clonotypes above 0.001 frequency.

Excluded: other autoimmune disease, uncontrolled infection, pregnancy or lactation. Orbital computed tomography, together with clinical symptoms, serum thyroxine, TRAb and thyroid ultrasound, was used for diagnosis. The CDR3 is made up of 15 amino acids. Looked up from germline, CDR1 is SEHNR and CDR2 is FQNEAQ (reference sequence). V trimming: 5 bases; J trimming: 10 bases; junction bases outside the gene matches: 8. Points on this clonotype: Its antigen is still unknown.

RNA transcripts were the template, and TCR beta CDR3 regions were amplified from them. HTBI primers were employed in first-round RT-PCR, then a second-round multiplex PCR followed. Using its own MiXCR run on the multiplex PCR reads, TCRdb lists one record per CDR3 protein. The sample includes roughly 1.1 million distinct CDR3 sequences, 35% to 40% seen only once; the top ten take around 10%. Sequencing used peripheral blood or thyroid tissue (not recorded which). The sequence was collected from an adult man with Graves' hyperthyroidism. This chain links TRBV7-9 with TRBJ1-6; the match to TRBD1 covers 10 bases. The CDR3 nucleotides are TGTGCCAGCAGCCCCGGGGGACAGGGGACGTCACCCCTCCACTTT. Its translation: CASSPGGQGTSPLHF.